This TCR beta chain was sequenced during a study of blood T cell repertoires in COVID-19. Individuals aged about 18 to 90 years were recruited from 24 US areas. Participant-given clinical history determined each cohort assignment. Authors' data handling: Estimation of nucleated cell counts was performed using reference gene primer amplification. Only in-frame clones appear in the TCRdb table, and some are missing; sequencing was by immunoSEQ multiplex PCR. D and trimming come from the DNA, and the V and J calls and clone size come from that table. The sample has 360,000 or so clones, 88% seen once; the top ten hold 0.95% to 1.1%. The source material was PBMCs or T cells enriched from blood (not recorded which). The clonotype was recovered from a woman aged 25 to 39 who had been exposed to COVID-19.

The DNA for the CDR3 is TGTGCCAGCAGGCGGGGGCCTGGAAACACCATATATTTT. It codes for CASRRGPGNTIYF. This sequence joins TRBV28 and TRBJ1-3; D perhaps matches TRBD1 (6 bases). The CDR3 covers 13 residues. V shed 6 bases and J shed 2 bases, with 8 bases lying between them. The germline CDR1 and CDR2 sequences are MDHEN and SYDVKM.